A selection of T cell receptor beta chains follows, all from one sample in a study of cytomegalovirus exposure and HLA in healthy donors. Method: immunoSEQ multiplex PCR; TCRdb's copy keeps in-frame clones and lacks some. The table records fewer than 200,000 clones, approximately 82% of them present only once. Sequencing was performed on PBMCs. The receptor source for this set is a woman aged 30 to 39 in good health and CMV-seronegative. The CDR3 runs from the conserved cysteine through the conserved F or W. The D gene is left open where the match is weak. Rows give clone size only sometimes, using once, few, many, or a class for an expanded clone.

CASSLRDSRSYEQYF	TGTGCCAGCAGCTTAAGGGACAGCCGATCCTACGAGCAGTACTTC	TRBV7-9	TRBJ2-7	TRBD1	.
CASTGAPGLNQPQHF	TGTGCCTCAACTGGGGCTCCAGGCCTCAATCAGCCCCAGCATTTT	TRBV6-1	TRBJ1-5	.	.
CARVGTGYTEAFF	TGTGCCCGGGTAGGGACAGGGTACACTGAAGCTTTCTTT	TRBV30	TRBJ1-1	TRBD1	few
CASSQEPLAGGQFSYEQYF	TGCGCCAGCAGCCAAGAACCGCTAGCGGGAGGCCAGTTCTCCTACGAGCAGTACTTC	TRBV4-3	TRBJ2-7	TRBD2	.
CASSDTGFQTDTQYF	TGTGCCAGCAGCGATACAGGGTTTCAGACAGATACGCAGTATTTT	TRBV7-9	TRBJ2-3	.	.
CASSLAGVMNTEAFF	TGTGCCAGCAGTTTGGCAGGGGTCATGAACACTGAAGCTTTCTTT	TRBV27	TRBJ1-1	.	.
CASSDSPYEQYF	TGCGCCAGTTCCGACAGCCCCTACGAGCAGTACTTC	TRBV5-1	TRBJ2-7	.	.
CAWSVPGINEKLFF	TGTGCCTGGAGTGTACCGGGGATTAATGAAAAACTGTTTTTT	TRBV30	TRBJ1-4	.	.
CASSRTGTVNSPLHF	TGTGCCAGCAGCCGAACCGGGACAGTTAATTCACCCCTCCACTTT	TRBV5-4	TRBJ1-6	TRBD1	.
CASSPRGSTGNEKLFF	TGTGCCAGCAGCCCACGGGGATCGACAGGGAATGAAAAACTGTTTTTT	TRBV9	TRBJ1-4	TRBD1	.
CASRSWGGVAGELFF	TGTGCCAGCCGGTCGTGGGGAGGCGTCGCCGGGGAGCTGTTTTTT	TRBV7-6	TRBJ2-2	.	.
CASSPTTGSRGIQYF	TGTGCCAGCTCACCCACCACGGGGTCTCGAGGCATTCAGTACTTC	TRBV18	TRBJ2-4	.	once
CASSPRVRSTGELFF	TGTGCCAGCAGCCCCAGGGTACGGTCAACCGGGGAGCTGTTTTTT	TRBV7-2	TRBJ2-2	.	.
CASSEEYQGGDEQYF	TGTGCCAGCAGTGAAGAGTATCAGGGTGGCGACGAGCAGTACTTC	TRBV2	TRBJ2-7	.	few
CASSQDQDSYMNTEAFF	TGCGCCAGCAGCCAAGATCAGGACAGTTATATGAACACTGAAGCTTTCTTT	TRBV4-1	TRBJ1-1	.	.
CAWGRQGGTDTQYF	TGTGCCTGGGGACGACAGGGGGGGACAGATACGCAGTATTTT	TRBV30	TRBJ2-3	TRBD1	.
CSAQAADTQYF	TGCAGTGCCCAAGCGGCAGATACGCAGTATTTT	TRBV20-1	TRBJ2-3	.	.
CASRVQTEAFF	TGTGCCAGCAGGGTACAAACTGAAGCTTTCTTT	TRBV28	TRBJ1-1	.	.
CASSQDQGLTDTQYF	TGCGCCAGCAGCCAAGATCAGGGTCTGACAGATACGCAGTATTTT	TRBV4-3	TRBJ2-3	.	.
CASSLRTSGYNEQFF	TGTGCCAGCAGCCTGCGGACTAGCGGCTACAATGAGCAGTTCTTC	TRBV5-4	TRBJ2-1	TRBD2	.
CASSSGRGGGNTIYF	TGTGCCAGCAGCTCCGGACGCGGGGGCGGAAACACCATATATTTT	TRBV11-2	TRBJ1-3	.	.
CASTPPGGTYNEQFF	TGCGCCAGCACCCCGCCGGGGGGTACCTACAATGAGCAGTTCTTC	TRBV5-1	TRBJ2-1	TRBD2	.